The clone carrying this T cell receptor beta chain was seen more than once but under ten times. Its antigen remains unidentified. Regions amplified from RNA transcripts were the TCR beta CDR3 regions. Using the HTBI primer set, a first-round RT-PCR was run on the TCR CDR3. One entry per CDR3 protein results from TCRdb running MiXCR on the multiplex PCR reads. The sample holds under 350,000 distinct CDR3 sequences, less than 15% seen once. The ends were cut back, 5 bases at V and 0 bases at J, with 16 bases in the middle. CDR1 and CDR2 (germline): SGHAT, FQDESV (reference sequence). CDR3 size: 16 residues. Blood was sampled at initial diagnosis of hyperthyroidism, prior to onset of any ophthalmopathy symptoms. These data originate in a study of T cells in Graves' hyperthyroidism and ophthalmopathy. Study results and caveats: The majority of expanded thyroid clonotypes above 0.001 also appeared in blood.

This sequence was found in a woman in her 30s with Graves' hyperthyroidism that later progressed to Graves' ophthalmopathy. The chain links TRBV11-1 to TRBJ1-2; D is perhaps TRBD1 (5 bases). Material: blood. The CDR3 region has the DNA TGTGCCAGCAGCACCCAGGGACGGACGACTAACTATGGCTACACCTTC. This translates into CASSTQGRTTNYGYTF.